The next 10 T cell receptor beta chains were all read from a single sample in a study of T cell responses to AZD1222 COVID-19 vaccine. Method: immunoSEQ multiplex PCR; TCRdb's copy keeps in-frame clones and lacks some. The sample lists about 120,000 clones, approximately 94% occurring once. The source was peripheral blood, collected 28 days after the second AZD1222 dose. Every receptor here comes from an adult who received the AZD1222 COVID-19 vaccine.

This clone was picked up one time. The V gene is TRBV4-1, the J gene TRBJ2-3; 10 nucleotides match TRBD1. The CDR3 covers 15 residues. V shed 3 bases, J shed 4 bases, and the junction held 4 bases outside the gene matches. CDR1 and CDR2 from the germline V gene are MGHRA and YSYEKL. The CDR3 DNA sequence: TGCGCCAGCAGCCACGGGGGGACAGGGGCAGATACGCAGTATTTT. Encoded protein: CASSHGGTGADTQYF.

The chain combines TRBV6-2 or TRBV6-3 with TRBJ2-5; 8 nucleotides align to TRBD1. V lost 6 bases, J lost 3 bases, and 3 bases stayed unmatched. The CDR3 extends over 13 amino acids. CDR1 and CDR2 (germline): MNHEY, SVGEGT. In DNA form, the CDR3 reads TGTGCCAGCAGCCCGACAGGGGAAGAGACCCAGTACTTC. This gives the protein CASSPTGEETQYF.

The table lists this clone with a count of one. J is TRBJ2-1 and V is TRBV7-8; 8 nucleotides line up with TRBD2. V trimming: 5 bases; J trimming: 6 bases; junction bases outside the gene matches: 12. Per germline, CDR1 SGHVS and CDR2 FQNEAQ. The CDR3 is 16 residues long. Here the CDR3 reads CASSPLGTRGVNEQFF. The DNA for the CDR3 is TGTGCCAGCAGCCCTTTAGGGACTAGGGGGGTCAATGAGCAGTTCTTC.

CDR3 region: CASSELNSGNTIYF. CDR3 coding DNA: TGCGCCAGCAGCGAACTGAACTCTGGAAACACCATATATTTT. The V and J genes are TRBV4-1 and TRBJ1-3; no clear D. The V end lost 5 bases, the J end lost 0 bases, and 8 bases lay between the germline ends. Germline V CDR1 and CDR2: MGHRA, YSYEKL. The CDR3 runs to 14 residues.

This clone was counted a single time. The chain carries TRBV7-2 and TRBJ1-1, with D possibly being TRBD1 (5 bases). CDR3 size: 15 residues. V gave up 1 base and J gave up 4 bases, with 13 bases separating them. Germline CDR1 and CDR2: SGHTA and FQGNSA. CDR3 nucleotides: TGTGCCAGCAGCTTAGGGACGGAGAGGGGCACTGAAGCTTTCTTT. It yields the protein CASSLGTERGTEAFF.

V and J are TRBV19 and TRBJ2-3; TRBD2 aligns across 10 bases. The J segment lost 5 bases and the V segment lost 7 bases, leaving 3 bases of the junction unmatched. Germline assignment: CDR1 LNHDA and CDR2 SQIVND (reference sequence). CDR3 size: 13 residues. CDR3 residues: CASKTSGEDTQYF. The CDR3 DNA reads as TGTGCCAGTAAAACTAGCGGGGAAGATACGCAGTATTTT.

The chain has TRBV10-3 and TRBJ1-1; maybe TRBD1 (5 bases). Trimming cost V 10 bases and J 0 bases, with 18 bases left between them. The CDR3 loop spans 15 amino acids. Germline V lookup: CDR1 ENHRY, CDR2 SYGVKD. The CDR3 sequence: CATTGGVALNTEAFF. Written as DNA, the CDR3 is TGTGCCACCACGGGGGGAGTAGCGTTGAACACTGAAGCTTTCTTT.

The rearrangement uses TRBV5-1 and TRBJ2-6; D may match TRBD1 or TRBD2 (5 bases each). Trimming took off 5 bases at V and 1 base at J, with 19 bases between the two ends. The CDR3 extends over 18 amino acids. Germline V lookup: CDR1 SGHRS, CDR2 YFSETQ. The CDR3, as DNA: TGCGCCAGCAGGCTCCTGGGGACGATCAAGTCTGGGGCCAACGTCCTGACTTTC. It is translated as CASRLLGTIKSGANVLTF.

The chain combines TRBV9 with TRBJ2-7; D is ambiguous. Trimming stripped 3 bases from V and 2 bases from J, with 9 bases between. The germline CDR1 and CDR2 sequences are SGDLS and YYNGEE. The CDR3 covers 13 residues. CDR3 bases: TGTGCCAGCAGCGACGCTAGGACCTACGAGCAGTACTTC. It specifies CASSDARTYEQYF.

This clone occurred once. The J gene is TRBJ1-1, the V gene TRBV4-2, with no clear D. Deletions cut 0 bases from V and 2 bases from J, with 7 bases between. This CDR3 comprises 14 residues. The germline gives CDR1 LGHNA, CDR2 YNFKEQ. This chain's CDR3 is CASSQDPGNTEAFF. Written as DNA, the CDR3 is TGTGCCAGCAGCCAAGACCCGGGAAACACTGAAGCTTTCTTT.